This passage covers 16 T cell receptor beta chains from one sample sequenced in a study of regulatory T cells in long-lasting Graves disease. The time point denotes: newly diagnosed GD, antithyroid drugs for less than 3 months. RNA from PBMCs was the source of the TCR library. iRepertoire HTBI primers and Arm-PCR of CDR3 regions built TCR beta libraries. TCRdb re-analysed the multiplex PCR reads in MiXCR, keeping a single row per CDR3 protein. The sample lists hundreds of thousands of distinct CDR3 sequences; over 15% were seen once. This sample was also put to use in a study of T cells in Graves' hyperthyroidism and ophthalmopathy.

The starting material was peripheral blood mononuclear cells (PBMCs), obtained at new diagnosis, from a patient treated with antithyroid drugs. The origin of the receptors is a man between 35 and 55 years old with Graves disease.

This clonotype has ten or more counts. The J gene is TRBJ2-5, the V gene TRBV30; 7 bases map to TRBD2. In germline, CDR1 is GTSNPN, CDR2 SVGIG (reference sequence). Unmatched junction bases numbered 8, after V lost 3 bases and J lost 4 bases. The length of the CDR3 is 14 residues. CDR3 sequence reads: CAWRKWEGGETQYF. Written as DNA, the CDR3 is TGTGCCTGGAGGAAATGGGAGGGCGGAGAGACCCAGTACTTC.

Ten or more counts support this clonotype. V gene TRBV20-1 combines with J gene TRBJ1-5; D is unresolved. Trimming pared 5 bases from V and 0 bases from J, leaving 11 bases between. CDR1 and CDR2 from the germline V gene are DFQATT and SNEGSKA (reference sequence). This CDR3 has 14 residues. The CDR3, as DNA: TGCAGTGCTGGGTCGGGGAATAGCAATCAGCCCCAGCATTTT. Its translation: CSAGSGNSNQPQHF.

In its sample, this clonotype was seen many times. The junction departs from the called germline gene at one end, perhaps through a read error. The chain links TRBV9 to TRBJ1-3, with D possibly matching TRBD1 (5 bases). The CDR3 length is 15 residues. Germline V gene lookup returns CDR1 SGDLS and CDR2 YYNGEE. DNA for the CDR3: TGCGCCAGCAGCTCCTCGGGGACCGGTGGAAACACCATATATTTT. Translating gives CASSSSGTGGNTIYF.

This rearrangement joins TRBV4-2 to TRBJ1-1, with no clear D. Trimming stripped 6 bases from V and 1 base from J, with 12 bases between. Germline loops: CDR1 LGHNA, CDR2 YNFKEQ. The CDR3 totals 14 residues. CDR3: CASSLYDGNTEAFF. CDR3 nucleotides: TGTGCCAGCAGTTTATATGACGGGAACACTGAAGCTTTCTTT.

This clonotype appeared many times. The rearrangement links TRBV9 to TRBJ1-1; TRBD1 might be the D (6 bases). This CDR3 comprises 13 residues. The V and J ends lost 7 bases and 2 bases respectively, with 12 bases between them. Germline CDR1 and CDR2: SGDLS and YYNGEE. The CDR3 nucleotides are TGTGCCAGCTCGGGGGACATTAACACTGAAGCTTTCTTT. It translates to CASSGDINTEAFF.

This clonotype was detected many times. The chain combines TRBV12-5 with TRBJ1-2; no clear D. The CDR3 runs to 13 residues. V lost 4 bases and J 6 bases, leaving 12 bases between the germline ends. The germline CDR1 and CDR2 sequences are LGHNT and FRNRAP. CDR3 nucleotide sequence: TGTGCTAGTGGTTCGTTGAGGCGGAATGGCTACACCTTC. As protein: CASGSLRRNGYTF.

This clonotype was seen many times. The rearrangement joins TRBV20-1 to TRBJ2-4; 9 positions agree with TRBD1. This CDR3 has 13 residues. Germline assignment: CDR1 DFQATT and CDR2 SNEGSKA (reference sequence). V shed 3 bases and J 8 bases; nucleotides not matched to a gene: 5. DNA for the CDR3: TGCAGTGCTAGCAGGACAGGGGTGGACATTCAGTACTTC. As protein: CSASRTGVDIQYF.

This clonotype occurred many times. The CDR3 DNA reads as TGCGCCAGCCGCAGGGGGAGAAATTCACCCCTCCACTTT. It translates to CASRRGRNSPLHF. The J gene is TRBJ1-6, the V gene TRBV4-1; 7 bases align to TRBD1. Germline CDR1 reads MGHRA; CDR2 reads YSYEKL. After removal of 8 bases from V and 7 bases from J, the junction contained 5 bases not matched to a gene. The CDR3 is 13 residues long.

This clonotype was seen ten or more times. In DNA, the CDR3 is TGTGCCAGCAGTTACAGGGGGCGCGAGCAGTACTTC. Amino acids: CASSYRGREQYF. The chain links TRBV12-3 or TRBV12-4 to TRBJ2-7; 9 bases are a match to TRBD1. V lost 4 bases and J lost 6; bases outside the gene matches: 1. This CDR3 region has 12 residues.

This clonotype was seen many times. V gene TRBV2 combines with J gene TRBJ1-5; unclear D gene. Germline CDR1 reads SNHLY; CDR2 reads FYNNEI. V lost 4 bases to trimming and J lost 8 bases, with 12 bases between them. The CDR3 sequence is 13 residues long. This CDR3 reads CASSGQSTEPQHF. CDR3 coding DNA: TGTGCCAGCAGTGGTCAGTCAACAGAGCCCCAGCATTTT.

This clonotype was seen at least ten times. The chain is built from TRBV10-3 and TRBJ1-5, with D uncertain. V was shortened by 11 bases and J by 2 bases, with 10 bases between the two germline ends. The CDR3 is 12 amino acids. CDR1 and CDR2 (germline): ENHRY, SYGVKD. The CDR3 spells CASRAGNQPQHF. The CDR3 DNA reads TGTGCCTCCCGTGCTGGCAATCAGCCCCAGCATTTT.

With respect to this clonotype: One junction end does not reproduce the germline sequence, and a read error may be involved. The J gene is TRBJ2-3, the V gene TRBV7-9, with D uncertain. The CDR3 contains 14 residues. Looked up from germline, CDR1 is SEHNR and CDR2 is FQNEAQ (reference sequence). CDR3 sequence (DNA): TGTGCCGGCAGCAGACGTCGGAGCACAGATACGCAGTATTTT. This translates into CAGSRRRSTDTQYF. The full variable domain, its missing parts supplied by reference TRBV7-9 and TRBJ2-3, is DTGVSQNPRHKITKRGQNVTFRCDPISEHNRLYWYRQTLGQGPEFLTYFQNEAQLEKSRLLSDRFSAERPKGSFSTLEIQRTEQGDSAMYLCAGSRRRSTDTQYFGPGTRLTVL.

This clonotype was counted between two and nine times. The chain is built from TRBV10-3 and TRBJ2-2; 7 bases match TRBD1. CDR3 length: 14 amino acids. CDR1 and CDR2 from the germline V gene are ENHRY and SYGVKD. Trimming cost V 2 bases and J 6 bases; bases outside gene matches: 3. Here the CDR3 DNA reads TGTGCCATCAGTGAGGGACAGGCCGCCGGGGAGCTGTTTTTT. This gives the protein CAISEGQAAGELFF.

This clonotype occurred many times. The chain employs TRBV7-3 and TRBJ1-1, with TRBD1 matching over 7 bases. CDR1 and CDR2 from the germline V gene are SGHTA and FQGTGA. Trimming took 3 bases from V and 10 from J; bases not matched to a gene: 11. This CDR3 has 14 residues. The CDR3 loop is CASSLGPRQGTAFF. The DNA for the CDR3 is TGTGCCAGCAGCTTGGGGCCCCGACAGGGCACAGCTTTCTTT.

This clonotype occurred once. Relative to the germline gene, one junction end is altered; a read error may explain this. The rearrangement joins TRBV28 to TRBJ1-6; D uncertain. The CDR3 length is 16 residues. Germline values: CDR1 MDHEN, CDR2 SYDVKM. The CDR3 spells CANSLGSDVPLSPLHF. CDR3 sequence (DNA): TGTGCCAACAGTTTAGGGAGCGATGTCCCCCTTTCACCCCTCCACTTT.

This clonotype was observed a handful of times. This chain uses TRBV11-3 with TRBJ2-1, with D maybe TRBD2 (5 bases). Trimming shortened V by 5 bases and J by 7 bases, and 15 bases separated the two germline ends. CDR1 SGHNT and CDR2 YENEEA come from the germline V gene. The CDR3 contains 14 residues. DNA for the CDR3: TGTGCCAGCAGCCAAGAAAAGACGGGAAATGAGCAGTTCTTC. Amino acid sequence: CASSQEKTGNEQFF.